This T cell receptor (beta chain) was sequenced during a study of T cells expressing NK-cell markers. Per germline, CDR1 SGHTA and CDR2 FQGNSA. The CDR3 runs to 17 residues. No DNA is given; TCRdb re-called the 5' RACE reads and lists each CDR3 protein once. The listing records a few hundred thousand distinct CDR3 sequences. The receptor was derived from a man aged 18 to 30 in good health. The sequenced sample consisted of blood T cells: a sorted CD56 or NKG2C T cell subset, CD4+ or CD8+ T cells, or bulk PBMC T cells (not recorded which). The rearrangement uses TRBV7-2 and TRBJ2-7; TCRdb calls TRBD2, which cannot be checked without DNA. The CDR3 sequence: CASSLRTSGKGIHEQYF. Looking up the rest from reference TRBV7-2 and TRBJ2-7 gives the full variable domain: GAGVSQSPSNKVTEKGKDVELRCDPISGHTALYWYRQSLGQGLEFLIYFQGNSAPDKSGLPSDRFSAERTGGSVSTLTIQRTQQEDSAVYLCASSLRTSGKGIHEQYFGPGTRLTVT.